This T cell receptor beta chain emerged from a study of post-analysis software for immune sequencing data (dated by TCRdb to between 2015 and 2016). As for the study more broadly: Relapsing-remitting, secondary progressive and progressive-relapsing multiple sclerosis were recorded as disease courses, and subtype annotation was lacking for some patients. The patient repertoires were set against 10 to 11 previously published healthy control repertoires from donors whose ages ranged from roughly 6 to 27 years. A subset of samples was prepared in parallel using single-end sample barcoding, then pooled and co-amplified after Illumina adapter ligation.

The library was built by means of PCR. TCRdb records Illumina HiSeq 2500 as the sequencer. Unique molecular identifiers were incorporated into TCR beta cDNA libraries to reduce PCR and sequencing biases. Some 500,000 cDNA molecules were obtained for every 1 to 10 million input T cells, so each molecule roughly corresponded to one T cell. The patient libraries were prepared and sequenced using the same protocol as the earlier healthy control dataset. Within a given batch, samples were prepared together, multiplexed and sequenced on the same HiSeq lane. As for the authors' bioinformatics: MIGEC was used to process the raw barcoded reads, and molecular identifier groups with only a single read were discarded before consensus assembly and CDR3 extraction. Clonotype tables were post-analysed with VDJtools, normalizing diversity by down-sampling all datasets to the smallest sample size. In repertoire overlap clustering, CDR3 amino acid sequences, but not nucleotide sequences, were matched to correct batch-related cross-sample contamination. TCRdb ran its own pipeline on the public reads, namely fastp trimming at Q25 and MiXCR clone calling, and kept in-frame beta chains. Rows merge per CDR3 protein into single entries with the most common DNA and genes. The V and J calls and clone size come from TCRdb's table, not from the authors' own analysis. This sample holds 450,000 to 650,000 distinct CDR3 sequences; around 44% were observed only once. The biggest ten clones account for under 2% of the sample.

The CDR3 sequence holds 16 residues, the cysteine and phenylalanine included. The read is trimmed to its CDR3 DNA, 48 bases read in frame from base 1. Trimming costs V 3 bases and J 5 bases, and their ends lie 17 bases apart. A remark on this clonotype: Its cognate antigen has yet to be identified. Per-base qualities were not stored, and no clone one base away is much larger.

TCR beta repertoires were profiled from peripheral blood of approximately 13 young patients with multiple sclerosis to demonstrate the VDJtools post-analysis software. The multiple sclerosis patients were children and adolescents ranging in age from 6 to 15 years. Broader findings and caveats from the paper: The control group was slightly older than the multiple sclerosis patient group. Direct clustering with F measure showed strong co-clustering of samples prepared in the same batch, prompting a batch-effect correction. Compared with controls, multiple sclerosis patients had significantly lower normalized Chao1 diversity, a finding suggesting substantial peripheral T-cell clonal expansion. Significantly higher frequencies in patients than in controls were found for five or six TRBV segments, including TRBV5-6, TRBV5-1 and TRBV20-1.

The source material was blood. The V and J segments used are TRBV12-3 or TRBV12-4 and TRBJ1-5; perhaps TRBD1 is the D gene, with 5 bases matching. The sequence derives from a girl aged 10 to 17 with multiple sclerosis. This receptor has the CDR3 CASSLRTPRRDQPQHF. The DNA sequence is given as TGTGCCAGCAGTTTGAGGACACCGAGGAGGGATCAGCCCCAGCATTTT.